One and the same sample provided the 24 T cell receptor beta chains below, sequenced in a study of sequential checkpoint blockade in melanoma. The repertoire was sequenced with immunoSEQ multiplex PCR; TCRdb's copy has only in-frame clones and lacks some. The sample has about 3,900 clones, approximately 30% seen once. Stated treatment: randomized to nivolumab then ipilimumab (arm A) or the reverse (arm B). Sequencing was performed on tumor tissue (inferred from file names), taken from a patient given nivolumab and ipilimumab in sequence. All receptors derive from a human donor with melanoma.

The chain combines TRBV28 with TRBJ1-4; TRBD1 agrees at 7 bases. Germline V gives CDR1 MDHEN, CDR2 SYDVKM. The trim removed 8 bases at V and 8 bases at J, leaving 11 bases unmatched. The CDR3 is made up of 14 amino acids. DNA of the CDR3: TGTGCCAGCGTATCCGGGACAGACGGAGAAAAACTGTTTTTT. This encodes CASVSGTDGEKLFF. The full variable domain, in which reference TRBV28 and TRBJ1-4 provide the parts outside the CDR3, is DVKVTQSSRYLVKRTGEKVFLECVQDMDHENMFWYRQDPGLGLRLIYFSYDVKMKEKGDIPEGYSVSREKKERFSLILESASTNQTSMYLCASVSGTDGEKLFFGSGTQLSVL.

In this sample, this clone is medium-sized (0.01 to 0.1%). The V and J genes are TRBV9 and TRBJ2-5, with TRBD1 as a possible D gene (5 bases). Trimming removed 6 bases from V and 5 bases from J, with 11 bases in between. Germline V CDR1 and CDR2: SGDLS, YYNGEE. The CDR3 is made up of 12 amino acids. The CDR3 is CASKVKGETQYF. DNA for the CDR3: TGTGCCAGCAAGGTTAAGGGGGAGACCCAGTACTTC.

This clone was seen only a few times. V is TRBV6-8 and J is TRBJ2-1; 8 bases line up with TRBD1. Germline V gene sequence: CDR1 MNHGY, CDR2 SAAAGT. V was clipped by 5 bases and J by 7 bases; unmatched bases: 4. The CDR3 loop spans 13 amino acids. CDR3 sequence reads: CASSLDRVNEQFF. The CDR3 region has the DNA TGTGCCAGCAGTCTGGACAGGGTTAATGAGCAGTTCTTC.

This clone is labeled as medium-sized. Written as DNA, the CDR3 is TGTGCCAGCAGCTGGGACTCCCTTTTTGGAGAGCAGTACTTC. It translates to CASSWDSLFGEQYF. The chain recombines TRBV11-3 with TRBJ2-7; weak D call: TRBD2 (6 bases). V lost 4 bases to trimming and J lost 7 bases, with 17 bases between them. Germline V CDR1 and CDR2: SGHNT, YENEEA. The CDR3 extends over 14 amino acids.

V and J are TRBV11-3 and TRBJ2-1; 9 positions match TRBD2. V lost 6 bases, J lost 4 bases, and 7 bases stayed unmatched. Germline CDR1 SGHNT, CDR2 YENEEA. CDR3 length: 15 residues. The CDR3 DNA sequence: TGTGCCAGCAGTCATACTAGCGGGCTATACAATGAGCAGTTCTTC. It translates to CASSHTSGLYNEQFF. The variable domain in full, with the rest retrieved from reference TRBV11-3 and TRBJ2-1, is EAGVVQSPRYKIIEKKQPVAFWCNPISGHNTLYWYLQNLGQGPELLIRYENEEAVDDSQLPKDRFSAERLKGVDSTLKIQPAELGDSAVYLCASSHTSGLYNEQFFGPGTRLTVL.

This chain links TRBV6-8 with TRBJ2-6, with D unclear. Germline CDR1 reads MNHGY; CDR2 reads SAAAGT. CDR3 length equals 12 residues. Trimming took off 11 bases at V and 2 bases at J, with 7 bases between the two ends. CDR3 protein: CACRTGANVLTF. Written as DNA, the CDR3 is TGTGCCTGTAGGACTGGGGCCAACGTCCTGACTTTC.

J is TRBJ2-1 and V is TRBV15, with TRBD1 matching 7 bases. Per germline, CDR1 LNHNV and CDR2 YYDKDF (reference sequence). The trim removed 4 bases at V and 0 bases at J, leaving 6 bases unmatched. The CDR3 has 16 amino acids. Written as DNA, the CDR3 is TGTGCCACCAGCAACTCCAGGGGGAGCTCCTACAATGAGCAGTTCTTC. Translated, it gives CATSNSRGSSYNEQFF.

The chain joins TRBV19 to TRBJ1-1, with D possibly TRBD1 on 6 matching bases. Trimming stripped 3 bases from V and 3 bases from J, with 14 bases between. The CDR3 runs to 15 residues. From germline, CDR1 is LNHDA and CDR2 SQIVND (reference sequence). This CDR3 reads CASSIVDRTDTEAFF. The CDR3, as DNA: TGTGCCAGTAGTATCGTAGACAGGACAGACACTGAAGCTTTCTTT.

This clone occurred a few times. This chain joins TRBV13 and TRBJ2-7; TRBD1 or TRBD2 may be the D gene (5 bases each). From germline, CDR1 is PRHDT and CDR2 FYEKMQ (reference sequence). This CDR3 has 15 amino acids. Trimming shortened V by 5 bases and J by 3 bases, and 17 bases separated the two germline ends. The CDR3 DNA is TGTGCCAGCAGCGTGACACCCGGGACCCACTACGAGCAGTACTTC. Its translation is CASSVTPGTHYEQYF.

The chain combines TRBV5-1 with TRBJ2-7; 10 nucleotides align to TRBD1. The CDR3 sequence is 14 residues long. The germline V gene has CDR1 SGHRS and CDR2 YFSETQ. The V gene end was trimmed by 3 bases and the J gene end by 3 bases; junction bases not matched to a gene: 3. For the CDR3, the DNA is TGCGCCAGCAGCTCCGGGACAGGGGTCTACGAGCAGTACTTC. It codes for CASSSGTGVYEQYF.

Within the sample, this clone is medium-sized. The J gene is TRBJ2-2, the V gene TRBV11-3; 9 nucleotides match TRBD2. The CDR3 has 16 residues. In germline, CDR1 is SGHNT, CDR2 YENEEA. V lost 3 bases and J lost 4; bases outside the gene matches: 6. The CDR3 loop reads CASSLGGSGSTGELFF. The CDR3 DNA reads as TGTGCCAGCAGCTTGGGTGGTAGCGGGAGCACCGGGGAGCTGTTTTTT.

The CDR3 here is CSVEDRGGGASVSGANVLTF. The CDR3 nucleotides are TGCAGCGTTGAAGATCGGGGAGGGGGCGCGTCAGTATCTGGGGCCAACGTCCTGACTTTC. The chain links TRBV29-1 to TRBJ2-6; D could derive from TRBD1 or TRBD2 (7 bases each). The V end was cut by 0 bases, the J end by 1 base, with 22 bases between. Germline V gene sequence: CDR1 SQVTM, CDR2 ANQGSEA. This CDR3 is built from 20 residues.

The chain has TRBV18 and TRBJ1-4, with 8 bases identical to TRBD1. V shed 3 bases and J 6 bases; nucleotides not matched to a gene: 6. The CDR3 is made up of 15 amino acids. Germline CDR1 is KGHSH and CDR2 is LQKENI. DNA of the CDR3: TGTGCCAGCTCACCCGGACAGGGTGGGGATGAAAAACTGTTTTTT. Amino acid sequence: CASSPGQGGDEKLFF.

The chain uses TRBV4-1 and TRBJ2-1; D gene uncertain. The germline gives CDR1 MGHRA, CDR2 YSYEKL. The CDR3 length is 14 residues. V was trimmed by 5 bases and J by 0 bases, leaving 8 bases between them. The CDR3 spells CASSRVFSYNEQFF. CDR3 nucleotide sequence: TGCGCCAGCAGCAGGGTTTTCTCCTACAATGAGCAGTTCTTC.

The chain uses TRBV30 and TRBJ1-4, with D unclear. The V end lost 5 bases, the J end lost 8 bases, and 9 bases lay between the germline ends. The CDR3 contains 11 residues. Germline-derived CDR1 and CDR2 are GTSNPN and SVGIG (reference sequence). The CDR3 region has the DNA TGTGCCTGGGGACCCCCGGAAAAACTGTTTTTT. Amino acids: CAWGPPEKLFF.

This clone showed up just a few times. The V and J genes are TRBV5-1 and TRBJ2-2; unclear D gene. Looked up from germline, CDR1 is SGHRS and CDR2 is YFSETQ. With 1 base removed from V and 0 bases from J, the gap between germline ends came to 7 bases. The CDR3 contains 15 residues. CDR3 sequence: CASSLSVANTGELFF. The CDR3 nucleotides are TGCGCCAGCAGCTTGAGTGTCGCGAACACCGGGGAGCTGTTTTTT. The full variable domain, completed using reference TRBV5-1 and TRBJ2-2, is KAGVTQTPRYLIKTRGQQVTLSCSPISGHRSVSWYQQTPGQGLQFLFEYFSETQRNKGNFPGRFSGRQFSNSRSEMNVSTLELGDSALYLCASSLSVANTGELFFGEGSRLTVL.

The chain carries TRBV29-1 and TRBJ2-1, with D unclear. Germline values: CDR1 SQVTM, CDR2 ANQGSEA. This CDR3 is built from 13 residues. Trimming removed 2 bases from V and 0 bases from J, with 5 bases in between. The CDR3 coding sequence is TGCAGCGTTGAAAGGAGCTCCTACAATGAGCAGTTCTTC. This sequence encodes CSVERSSYNEQFF.

V and J are TRBV23-1 and TRBJ1-2; TRBD1 matches 7 bases. TRBV23-1 qualifies as an ORF whose function is uncertain. There are 13 residues in the CDR3. With 6 bases clipped from V and 14 bases from J, the junction kept 15 bases outside the gene matches. The CDR3 DNA reads as TGCGCCAGCAGCTTGGCCCGACAGGGATGGGGGACCTTC. Translation: CASSLARQGWGTF.

This clone was counted a few times. The chain employs TRBV19 and TRBJ1-2, with TRBD1 matching 8 bases. The CDR3 extends over 17 amino acids. V was pared by 7 bases and J by 0 bases, with 13 bases of the junction left unmatched. Germline CDR1 reads LNHDA; CDR2 reads SQIVND (reference sequence). CDR3 in DNA: TGTGCCAGTACCAAAGACAGGGGTTGGGTCGCTAACTATGGCTACACCTTC. Translating gives CASTKDRGWVANYGYTF.

In its sample, this clone was seen a few times. The chain carries TRBV18 and TRBJ1-1; tentatively, D is TRBD1 (5 bases). Trimming cost V 5 bases and J 5 bases, with 9 bases left between them. The V gene's germline CDR1 is KGHSH and CDR2 LQKENI. The CDR3 covers 12 residues. In DNA, the CDR3 is TGTGCCAGCTCAGGGCAGGGAACTGAAGCTTTCTTT. Its protein is CASSGQGTEAFF.

J is TRBJ2-1 and V is TRBV30; a weak D match, TRBD2 (6 bases). The CDR3 extends over 13 amino acids. The germline V gene has CDR1 GTSNPN and CDR2 SVGIG (reference sequence). V lost 0 bases and J 7 bases, leaving 10 bases between the germline ends. For the CDR3, the DNA is TGTGCCTGGAGTGTGGCTAGCGATAATGAGCAGTTCTTC. Protein: CAWSVASDNEQFF.

This clone is labeled medium-sized (0.01 to 0.1%). The chain couples TRBV11-3 to TRBJ2-1; 7 positions match TRBD1. CDR3 size: 15 residues. The germline gives CDR1 SGHNT, CDR2 YENEEA. The ends lost 1 base at V and 4 bases at J; junction bases unmatched: 4. CDR3: CASSLVGGYYNEQFF. The DNA for the CDR3 is TGTGCCAGCAGCTTAGTAGGGGGCTATTACAATGAGCAGTTCTTC.

The chain employs TRBV6-8 and TRBJ2-6; unclear D gene. With 3 bases removed from V and 2 bases from J, the gap between germline ends came to 8 bases. The germline CDR1 and CDR2 sequences are MNHGY and SAAAGT. This CDR3 spans 15 amino acids. CDR3 sequence reads: CASSYGDPGANVLTF. For the CDR3, the DNA is TGTGCCAGCAGTTATGGGGATCCTGGGGCCAACGTCCTGACTTTC.

The gene calls are TRBV5-1 and TRBJ1-3; perhaps TRBD1 as D (6 bases). CDR3 size: 17 residues. Trimming left V 4 bases short and J 4 bases short, with 21 bases between. Per germline, CDR1 SGHRS and CDR2 YFSETQ. The CDR3 protein is CASSPEAWGRTGNTIYF. The CDR3 nucleotides are TGCGCCAGCAGCCCGGAGGCCTGGGGGCGAACAGGAAACACCATATATTTT.